This T cell receptor (beta chain) stems from a study of cytomegalovirus exposure and HLA in healthy donors. Regarding the study as a whole: Later, an analysis showed that TCR beta chains associated with HLA were more clonally expanded than others that were equally common. TCR beta chains numbering some 160 were designated cytomegalovirus-associated.

Trimming stripped 1 base from V and 4 bases from J, with 2 bases between. Per the germline V gene, CDR1 is MDHEN and CDR2 is SYDVKM. The CDR3 length is 12 residues. The study ran its PCR with 60 Vbeta and 13 Jbeta primers. This table comes from immunoSEQ multiplex PCR, and its TCRdb copy is limited to in-frame clones, with some not included. The table records about 98,000 clones, around 68% of them present only once. On this clone itself: Its antigen is undetermined. This CDR3 is also generated by other DNA sequences in the sample.

The chain has TRBV28 and TRBJ1-5; D ambiguous. The receptor comes from a man aged 50-60 years in good health and CMV-seronegative. The sample taken for sequencing was PBMCs. CDR3 sequence reads: CASSLLNQPQHF. CDR3 nucleotide sequence: TGTGCCAGCAGTTTATTAAATCAGCCCCAGCATTTT.